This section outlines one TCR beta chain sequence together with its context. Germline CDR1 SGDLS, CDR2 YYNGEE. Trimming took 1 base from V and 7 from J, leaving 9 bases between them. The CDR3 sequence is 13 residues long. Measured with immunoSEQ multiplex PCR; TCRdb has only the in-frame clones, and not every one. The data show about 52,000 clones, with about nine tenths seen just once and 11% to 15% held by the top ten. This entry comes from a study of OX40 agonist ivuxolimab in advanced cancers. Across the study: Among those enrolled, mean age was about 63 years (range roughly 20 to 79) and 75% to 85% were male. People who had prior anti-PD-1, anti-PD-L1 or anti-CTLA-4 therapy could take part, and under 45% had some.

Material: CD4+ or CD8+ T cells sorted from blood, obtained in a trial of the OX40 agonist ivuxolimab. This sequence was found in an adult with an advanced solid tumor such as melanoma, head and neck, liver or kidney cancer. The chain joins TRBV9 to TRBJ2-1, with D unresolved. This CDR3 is CASSVLSFNEQFF. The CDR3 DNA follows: TGTGCCAGCAGCGTATTATCATTTAATGAGCAGTTCTTC.